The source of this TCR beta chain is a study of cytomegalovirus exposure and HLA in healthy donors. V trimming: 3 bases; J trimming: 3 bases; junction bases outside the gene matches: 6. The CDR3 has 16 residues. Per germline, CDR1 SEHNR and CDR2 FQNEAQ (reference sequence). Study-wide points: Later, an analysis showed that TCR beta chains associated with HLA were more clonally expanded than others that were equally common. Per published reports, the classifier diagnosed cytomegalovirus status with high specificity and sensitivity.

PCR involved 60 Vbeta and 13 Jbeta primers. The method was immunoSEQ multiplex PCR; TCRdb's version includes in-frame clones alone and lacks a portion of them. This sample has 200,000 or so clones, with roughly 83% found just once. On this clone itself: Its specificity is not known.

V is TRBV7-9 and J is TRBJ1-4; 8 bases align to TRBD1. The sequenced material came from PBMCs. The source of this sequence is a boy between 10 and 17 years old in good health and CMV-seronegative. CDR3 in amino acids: CASSFALQGANEKLFF. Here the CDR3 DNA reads TGTGCCAGCAGCTTCGCTCTACAGGGGGCTAATGAAAAACTGTTTTTT.